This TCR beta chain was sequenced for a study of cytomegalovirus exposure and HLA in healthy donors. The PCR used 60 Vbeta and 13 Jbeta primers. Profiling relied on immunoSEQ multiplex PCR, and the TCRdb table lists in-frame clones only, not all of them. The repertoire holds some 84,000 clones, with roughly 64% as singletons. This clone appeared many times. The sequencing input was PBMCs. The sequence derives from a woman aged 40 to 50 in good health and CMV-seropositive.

The chain's CDR3 is CASSPTGSVNTEAFF. The DNA of the CDR3 is TGTGCCAGCAGCCCGACGGGATCGGTGAACACTGAAGCTTTCTTT. The rearrangement links TRBV7-9 to TRBJ1-1; D is unresolved. Trimming took 5 bases from V and 0 from J, leaving 13 bases between them. This CDR3 contains 15 residues. CDR1 and CDR2 from the germline V gene are SEHNR and FQNEAQ (reference sequence).